The entry below gives a single TCR beta chain sequence along with its context. This clone was seen just once. This receptor's antigen is unknown. No much larger clonotype is one base removed from it; base qualities were not supplied. Collaborating institutions collected whole blood in K2EDTA tubes following their own protocols. Collaborator samples were shipped for TCRbeta analysis as frozen whole blood, isolated PBMCs, or DNA extracted from either sample type. Counted from cysteine to phenylalanine, this CDR3 has 12 amino acids. Only the CDR3 portion is preserved as DNA: 36 bases, with reading frame beginning at the first base. The CDR1 and CDR2 encoded by the germline V gene are MNHNS and SASEGT. V loses 2 bases of germline sequence and J loses 7 bases, and the interval between the two ends is 8 bases. The data stem from a study of blood T cell repertoires in COVID-19 (dated by TCRdb to between 2020 and 2021). Notes on the research overall: Collaborator samples came from the United States, Italy and Spain and covered acute and convalescent phases of COVID-19. The material from the prospective study consisted of cDNA or gDNA derived from T cells, B-cell-depleted T cells, or PBMCs. Subjects who had been exposed to COVID-19, were actively infected with it, or had recovered from it provided the deeply sampled blood TCRbeta repertoires that made up the dataset. A freely available public database, intended as a resource for researchers studying the immune response to SARS-CoV-2, is where the repertoires were released. The samples were drawn from the first 160 participants of the ongoing ImmuneRACE study and from 950 to 1,500 subjects provided by 6 global collaborators. Nearly every sample came with metadata listing a de-identified subject ID, COVID-19 status, age in years and sex. HLA class I and class II types, where available, came from metadata supplied by the sample provider rather than from assay-based typing. What the study reported, not specific to this receptor: The amount of clinical and demographic metadata varied by source and participant and was provided uncurated.

The immunoSEQ Assay, a bias-controlled multiplex PCR, was used to amplify TCRbeta CDR3 regions from genomic DNA. Per the source publication's procedure: The number of nucleated cells in each sample was estimated from the amplification of reference gene primers within the assay. To quantify the absolute abundance of each unique TCRbeta CDR3 rearrangement, sequence reads were collapsed and filtered. For each sample, productive Simpson clonality was calculated as the square root of Simpson's diversity index across productive rearrangements. Sourced from immuneACCESS, this table was stored by TCRdb with only in-frame sequences that have V and J called. A share of the clones is absent; for the studies checked, an unresolved V gene accounts for under half, and the remainder has no known explanation. For V, J and clone size, that table is used; D and trimming come from the DNA. This sample has some 97,000 clones in its table, and more than 70% of those were observed once. The leading ten clones occupy roughly 13% of the sample.

The TCR comes from a human donor in a cohort sampled during active COVID-19. Specimen: peripheral blood. The rearrangement joined TRBV6-1 to TRBJ1-2; the D gene is perhaps TRBD1, on 6 matching bases. The nucleotide sequence reads TGTGCCAGCAGTGAACAGGGGACTGGCTACACCTTC. The encoded protein is CASSEQGTGYTF.